This T cell receptor beta chain derives from a study of T cells in Graves' hyperthyroidism and ophthalmopathy. Study-level points and caveats: Ophthalmopathy was identified by the model a median around 5.9 months ahead of onset.

The CDR3 regions of TCR beta were amplified from RNA transcripts. A first-round RT-PCR of the TCR CDR3 used the HTBI primer set. TCRdb ran MiXCR on the multiplex PCR reads and lists one entry per CDR3 protein. The table shows hundreds of thousands of distinct CDR3 sequences, with approximately 19% occurring only once. With respect to this clonotype: Antigen unknown.

The V segment lost 7 bases and the J segment 7 bases; nucleotides outside the gene matches: 15. The germline V gene has CDR1 MDHEN and CDR2 SYDVKM. The CDR3 totals 15 residues. The chain links TRBV28 to TRBJ1-2, with TRBD1 matching over 7 bases. Sequencing used blood. The sequence came from a woman aged 50 to 60 with Graves' hyperthyroidism that later progressed to Graves' ophthalmopathy. CDR3 nucleotides: TGTGCCAGCACCCCACCGCGGACCCAGGGGGGTGGCTACACCTTC. Translation: CASTPPRTQGGGYTF.